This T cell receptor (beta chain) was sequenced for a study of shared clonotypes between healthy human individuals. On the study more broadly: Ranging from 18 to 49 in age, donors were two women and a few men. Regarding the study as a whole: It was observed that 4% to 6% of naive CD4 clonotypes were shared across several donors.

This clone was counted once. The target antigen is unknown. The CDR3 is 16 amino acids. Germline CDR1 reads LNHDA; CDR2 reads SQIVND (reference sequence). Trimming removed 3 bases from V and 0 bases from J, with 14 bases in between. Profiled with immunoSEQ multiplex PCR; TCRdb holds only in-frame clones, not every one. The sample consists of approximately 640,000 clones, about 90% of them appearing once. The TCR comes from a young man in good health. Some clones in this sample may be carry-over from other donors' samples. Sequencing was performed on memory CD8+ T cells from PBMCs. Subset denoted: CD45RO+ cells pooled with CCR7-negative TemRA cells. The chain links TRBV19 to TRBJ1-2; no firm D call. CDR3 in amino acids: CASSIMAAAPNYGYTF. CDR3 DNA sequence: TGTGCCAGTAGTATTATGGCAGCCGCTCCTAACTATGGCTACACCTTC.